The 28 T cell receptor beta chains below come from one sample, sequenced in a study of shared clonotypes between healthy human individuals. Here immunoSEQ multiplex PCR was the method, and the copy in TCRdb shows in-frame clones only, minus some. The sample shows about 2.1 million clones, 80% to 95% of them seen only once. CD45RO-negative cells were positively selected for CCR7, leaving out terminally differentiated effector memory CD45RA+ cells. Sample: naive CD8+ T cells from PBMCs. All receptors come from a man aged 18 to 30 in good health. Some clones in this sample may be carry-over from other donors' samples.

The rearrangement joins TRBV29-1 to TRBJ2-3; the match to TRBD2 covers 11 bases. The CDR3 is made up of 15 amino acids. Germline trimming cut 4 bases from V and 0 bases from J; bases unmatched to any gene: 3. Germline-derived CDR1 and CDR2 are SQVTM and ANQGSEA. The CDR3 loop is CSVGRTSGSTDTQYF. CDR3 sequence (DNA): TGCAGCGTTGGTCGGACTAGCGGGAGCACAGATACGCAGTATTTT.

The chain couples TRBV13 to TRBJ2-5, with D uncertain. The CDR3 has 14 residues. The germline gives CDR1 PRHDT, CDR2 FYEKMQ (reference sequence). Trimming cost V 5 bases and J 2 bases, with 12 bases left between them. The CDR3 region is CASSLRNNQETQYF. The CDR3 bases are TGTGCCAGCAGCCTCAGGAACAATCAAGAGACCCAGTACTTC.

The chain employs TRBV5-1 and TRBJ1-2, with 12 bases that match TRBD1. The CDR3 consists of 18 residues. CDR1 is SGHRS and CDR2 is YFSETQ in the germline V gene. J was trimmed by 4 bases and V by 4 bases; bases with no gene match: 14. In DNA form, the CDR3 reads TGCGCCAGCAGCCAGGGACAGGGGGCCGCCACCCTTCTCTATGGCTACACCTTC. Protein: CASSQGQGAATLLYGYTF.

The chain carries TRBV11-2 and TRBJ2-7; 10 nucleotides line up with TRBD2. The CDR3 is made up of 17 amino acids. CDR1 and CDR2 (germline): SGHAT, FQNNGV. The V gene end was trimmed by 2 bases and the J gene end by 0 bases; junction bases not matched to a gene: 7. CDR3 nucleotide sequence: TGTGCCAGCAGCTTAATAGTGAAGCGGGAGGGCTCCTACGAGCAGTACTTC. It is translated as CASSLIVKREGSYEQYF.

The chain recombines TRBV7-9 with TRBJ2-1; D might be TRBD2 (6 bases). CDR1 SEHNR and CDR2 FQNEAQ come from the germline V gene (reference sequence). This CDR3 has 17 amino acids. V dropped 4 bases and J dropped 0 bases, with 16 bases sitting between them. The CDR3 sequence: CASSSPYSGSSYNEQFF. The CDR3 nucleotides are TGTGCCAGCAGCTCACCTTATAGCGGAAGCTCCTACAATGAGCAGTTCTTC.

In the case of this clone: The same CDR3 also results from other DNA sequences found in this sample. The chain couples TRBV29-1 to TRBJ2-2; TRBD2 is a possible D gene (6 bases). Trimming took 5 bases from V and 0 from J, leaving 7 bases between them. The CDR3 has 13 residues. Germline loops: CDR1 SQVTM, CDR2 ANQGSEA. CDR3 nucleotide sequence: TGCAGCGTTTTAGCGGCGAACACCGGGGAGCTGTTTTTT. This translates into CSVLAANTGELFF.

As concerns this clone: The identical CDR3 is also encoded by other nucleotide sequences in the sample. DNA of the CDR3: TGTGCCAGCAGCGTGGGGGAATCTGGAAACACCATATATTTT. Protein product: CASSVGESGNTIYF. The chain combines TRBV9 with TRBJ1-3; D possibly corresponds to TRBD1 (5 bases). This CDR3 has 14 amino acids. Germline CDR1 is SGDLS and CDR2 is YYNGEE. V dropped 2 bases and J dropped 1 base, with 7 bases sitting between them.

The V call is TRBV18, the J call TRBJ1-2; D unresolved. V lost 0 bases and J lost 0, with 8 bases in between. CDR3 length: 15 amino acids. Germline CDR1 KGHSH, CDR2 LQKENI. The CDR3 DNA follows: TGTGCCAGCTCACCACCCGGGGAGGCTAACTATGGCTACACCTTC. Its protein product is CASSPPGEANYGYTF.

The V and J genes are TRBV7-8 and TRBJ2-5; 7 nucleotides match TRBD2. The junction had 9 bases not matched to a gene; V was cut back by 2 bases and J by 0 bases. Germline CDR1 SGHVS, CDR2 FQNEAQ. CDR3 length: 17 residues. This chain's CDR3 is CASSLLKREVYQETQYF. CDR3 sequence (DNA): TGTGCCAGCAGCTTATTGAAACGGGAGGTGTACCAAGAGACCCAGTACTTC.

The V gene is TRBV29-1, the J gene TRBJ1-2, with 7 bases identical to TRBD1. V lost 5 bases to trimming and J lost 8 bases; unmatched junction nucleotides: 8. This CDR3 region has 12 residues. CDR1 and CDR2 (germline): SQVTM, ANQGSEA. CDR3 sequence (DNA): TGCAGCGTTCCAGAGGGGGCAGGAGGCTACACCTTC. Translated: CSVPEGAGGYTF. Together with reference TRBV29-1 and TRBJ1-2, the CDR3 gives the full variable domain: SAVISQKPSRDICQRGTSLTIQCQVDSQVTMMFWYRQQPGQSLTLIATANQGSEATYESGFVIDKFPISRPNLTFSTLTVSNMSPEDSSIYLCSVPEGAGGYTFGSGTRLTVV.

The chain links TRBV7-8 to TRBJ2-5, with D possibly TRBD2 on 7 matching bases. The length of the CDR3 is 18 residues. Germline values: CDR1 SGHVS, CDR2 FQNEAQ. Trimming stripped 0 bases from V and 0 bases from J, with 17 bases between. The CDR3 sequence: CASSLALAGALYQETQYF. In nucleotides, the CDR3 is TGTGCCAGCAGCTTAGCACTTGCGGGGGCCTTGTACCAAGAGACCCAGTACTTC.

This chain links TRBV5-8 with TRBJ2-7; D possibly corresponds to TRBD2 (5 bases). Germline V lookup: CDR1 SGHTS, CDR2 YDEGEE. The V gene lost 4 bases and the J gene lost 5 bases, with 7 bases spanning the gap. CDR3 length equals 11 residues. CDR3 in amino acids: CASSNGNEQYF. Written as DNA, the CDR3 is TGTGCCAGCAGCAACGGGAACGAGCAGTACTTC.

The count of this clone is one. The rearrangement links TRBV19 to TRBJ2-1, with D possibly called TRBD1 or TRBD2 (5 bases each). V gave up 1 base and J gave up 4 bases, with 11 bases separating them. The length of the CDR3 is 15 residues. Germline CDR1 and CDR2: LNHDA and SQIVND (reference sequence). CDR3 DNA: TGTGCCAGTAGTATAGGGAAGGGGACGTACAATGAGCAGTTCTTC. As protein: CASSIGKGTYNEQFF. The complete variable domain, with remaining parts taken from reference TRBV19 and TRBJ2-1, reads DGGITQSPKYLFRKEGQNVTLSCEQNLNHDAMYWYRQDPGQGLRLIYYSQIVNDFQKGDIAEGYSVSREKKESFPLTVTSAQKNPTAFYLCASSIGKGTYNEQFFGPGTRLTVL.

CDR3 coding DNA: TGTGCCAGCAGCTCCCGGGACAGAGACTATGGCTACACCTTC. It specifies CASSSRDRDYGYTF. The rearrangement joins TRBV7-9 to TRBJ1-2, with 7 nucleotides matching TRBD1. V trimming: 4 bases; J trimming: 3 bases; junction bases outside the gene matches: 5. Germline V gene sequence: CDR1 SEHNR, CDR2 FQNEAQ (reference sequence). This CDR3 has 14 residues.

The gene calls are TRBV28 and TRBJ2-1, with TRBD2 matching over 7 bases. V dropped 7 bases and J dropped 9; count of bases not matched to a gene: 12. This CDR3 is 14 amino acids long. Germline V CDR1 and CDR2: MDHEN, SYDVKM. The CDR3 here is CASKRTTLAGEQFF. CDR3 DNA: TGTGCCAGCAAGCGGACCACCTTAGCGGGTGAGCAGTTCTTC.

This CDR3 is CASSILLTENQPQHF. The CDR3 DNA sequence: TGTGCCAGTAGTATCTTGCTCACGGAGAATCAGCCCCAGCATTTT. The chain has TRBV19 and TRBJ1-5; D remains unclear. V was clipped by 3 bases and J by 4 bases, with 13 bases between them. The CDR3 contains 15 residues. CDR1 and CDR2 (germline): LNHDA, SQIVND (reference sequence).

The V call is TRBV7-6, the J call TRBJ2-5; 10 nucleotides match TRBD2. The V gene's germline CDR1 is SGHVS and CDR2 FNYEAQ. Germline trimming cut 2 bases from V and 5 bases from J; bases unmatched to any gene: 11. This CDR3 is 17 amino acids long. For the CDR3, the DNA is TGTGCCAGCAGCTTAACGGCATGGACTAGCGGCGGGGAGACCCAGTACTTC. This sequence encodes CASSLTAWTSGGETQYF.

The chain uses TRBV19 and TRBJ2-2; 8 positions agree with TRBD2. This CDR3 spans 14 amino acids. Germline loops: CDR1 LNHDA, CDR2 SQIVND (reference sequence). Trimming removed 11 bases from V and 0 bases from J; junction bases left unmatched: 5. The CDR3 region has the DNA TGTGCCGGATCACTAGCGGCGAACACCGGGGAGCTGTTTTTT. Its translation: CAGSLAANTGELFF.

V usage is TRBV11-2 and J usage is TRBJ2-7; perhaps TRBD2 as D (5 bases). Germline CDR1 and CDR2: SGHAT and FQNNGV. The CDR3 loop spans 16 amino acids. The V gene lost 5 bases and the J gene lost 3 bases, with 20 bases spanning the gap. The CDR3 protein is CASSLGLNPAHYEQYF. Here the CDR3 DNA reads TGTGCCAGCAGCCTCGGACTCAATCCGGCCCACTACGAGCAGTACTTC.

The chain couples TRBV7-8 to TRBJ1-3; D call uncertain. CDR3 length: 14 amino acids. The ends were cut back, 1 base at V and 8 bases at J, with 12 bases in the middle. Germline V gene sequence: CDR1 SGHVS, CDR2 FQNEAQ. In DNA, the CDR3 is TGTGCCAGCAGCTTAGGCCCGGGGTTGGACACCATATATTTT. Translation gives CASSLGPGLDTIYF.

The sample holds one count of this clone. The chain combines TRBV4-1 with TRBJ2-7; D is undetermined. CDR1 is MGHRA and CDR2 is YSYEKL in the germline V gene. This CDR3 is 13 amino acids long. The ends were cut back, 0 bases at V and 4 bases at J, with 7 bases in the middle. CDR3 in amino acids: CASSQDYRYEQYF. As DNA, the CDR3 is TGCGCCAGCAGCCAAGATTACCGTTACGAGCAGTACTTC.

The rearrangement links TRBV4-1 to TRBJ1-1; D gene uncertain. V gave up 1 base and J gave up 4 bases, with 7 bases separating them. The CDR3 has 13 amino acids. Germline CDR1 is MGHRA and CDR2 is YSYEKL. The CDR3 spells CASSQVVRTEAFF. The DNA for the CDR3 is TGCGCCAGCAGCCAAGTAGTTCGCACTGAAGCTTTCTTT.

The genes are TRBV5-4 and TRBJ2-7; unclear D gene. This CDR3 is 14 amino acids long. The V gene's germline CDR1 is SGHNT and CDR2 YYREEE (reference sequence). V dropped 1 base and J dropped 2 bases, with 10 bases sitting between them. This CDR3 is CASSLLVAPYEQYF. CDR3 nucleotide sequence: TGTGCCAGCAGCTTGCTGGTTGCTCCCTACGAGCAGTACTTC.

The V call is TRBV29-1, the J call TRBJ2-3, with a weak D call TRBD1 (6 bases). V dropped 1 base and J dropped 5 bases, with 16 bases sitting between them. The CDR3 is made up of 15 amino acids. The germline V gene encodes CDR1 SQVTM and CDR2 ANQGSEA. The CDR3 protein is CSVEGGRSGEDTQYF. The CDR3 DNA follows: TGCAGCGTTGAAGGGGGGCGAAGTGGGGAAGATACGCAGTATTTT.

Comments on this clone: A much more abundant neighbour one base away suggests this may be a read error. The sample carries other DNA sequences with the same CDR3. The gene calls are TRBV9 and TRBJ2-1; D is unresolved. The CDR3 is 12 amino acids. Germline V lookup: CDR1 SGDLS, CDR2 YYNGEE. V was pared by 0 bases and J by 5 bases, with 3 bases between. The CDR3 DNA reads as TGTGCCAGCAGCGTAGCCGACAATGAGCAGTTCTTC. Protein sequence: CASSVADNEQFF.

The J gene is TRBJ2-2, the V gene TRBV10-3, with a weak D call TRBD1 (6 bases). Trimming pared 11 bases from V and 7 bases from J, leaving 14 bases between. CDR1 ENHRY and CDR2 SYGVKD come from the germline V gene. There are 12 residues in the CDR3. CDR3 protein: CAAWGQSGELFF. The CDR3 DNA is TGTGCCGCCTGGGGGCAGAGCGGGGAGCTGTTTTTT.

V gene TRBV25-1 combines with J gene TRBJ1-5; D is undetermined. V gave up 2 bases and J gave up 2 bases, with 10 bases separating them. The germline CDR1 and CDR2 sequences are MGHDK and SYGVNS. This CDR3 contains 15 residues. CDR3 in DNA: TGTGCCAGCAGTGAAGACCTGAAGGGCAATCAGCCCCAGCATTTT. This encodes CASSEDLKGNQPQHF.

V and J are TRBV21-1 and TRBJ1-2; the table names TRBD1, a call not compared with the DNA. TRBV21-1 is listed as a pseudogene. The CDR3 sequence is 18 residues long. The DNA of the CDR3 is TGTGCCAGCAGCAAAGGGTTCAAGGGACAGGGGCCTAACTATGGCTACACCTTC. Encoded protein: CASSKGFKGQGPNYGYTF.